These 24 T cell receptor beta chains were all obtained from the same sample, sequenced in a study of T-cell reconstitution after alpha-beta-depleted transplantation in children (dated by TCRdb to the mid-2010s). Library creation used PCR. TCRdb names Illumina HiSeq 2500 as the instrument used. Molecular barcoding was employed in the preparation of TCR libraries, with unique molecular identifiers being used to normalize TCRbeta repertoire quantification. The raw public reads went through TCRdb reprocessing: fastp at Q25, MiXCR clone calling, in-frame beta chains kept. Identical CDR3 protein sequences are pooled into one entry, listed with their most common genes and DNA. The sample contains 550,000 to 800,000 distinct CDR3 sequences, about an eighth of them found a single time. The ten largest account for about 0.77% of the sample. In light of the paper, this sample's treatment or condition label describes: allogeneic hematopoietic cell transplantation with graft depleted of TCRalphabeta T cells and CD19 B cells.

The material sequenced was PBMCs, taken before TCRalphabeta/CD19-depleted stem cell transplant. All receptors derive from a girl aged 2-10 years with congenital amegakaryocytic thrombocytopenia, due to receive a stem cell transplant.

The chain carries TRBV15 and TRBJ2-1, with 8 bases matching TRBD2. The J segment lost 5 bases and the V segment lost 8 bases, leaving 5 bases of the junction unmatched. The CDR3 extends over 13 amino acids. Germline V gives CDR1 LNHNV, CDR2 YYDKDF (reference sequence). The CDR3 DNA sequence: TGTGCCACCGGGACTAGATTTAACAATGAGCAGTTCTTC. Its translation is CATGTRFNNEQFF.

At least ten counts were recorded for this clonotype. The junction differs from germline at one of its ends, possibly a read error. The chain is built from TRBV5-1 and TRBJ2-1, with a weak D call TRBD1 (6 bases). The CDR3 sequence is 15 residues long. The germline V gene has CDR1 SGHRS and CDR2 YFSETQ. CDR3 sequence: CASKFVGTSYNEGVF. In DNA, the CDR3 is TGCGCCAGCAAATTCGTCGGGACGAGTTACAATGAGGGGGTCTTC.

This clonotype was counted a single time. Given a much more abundant clone one base away, this may be a read error. The chain carries TRBV20-1 and TRBJ2-1; TRBD2 is a possible D gene (6 bases). Germline CDR1 is DFQATT and CDR2 is SNEGSKA (reference sequence). The CDR3 totals 14 residues. Trimming took 3 bases from V and 5 from J, leaving 14 bases between them. CDR3 nucleotides: TGCAGTGCTAGGGGGTCTAGCGTAAACAATGAGCAGTTCTTC. Its translation: CSARGSSVNNEQFF.

This clonotype was observed a handful of times. V gene TRBV30 combines with J gene TRBJ1-5; a weak D match, TRBD1 (5 bases). Trimming removed 0 bases at V and 7 bases at J, with 10 bases between. CDR3 size: 13 residues. The germline V gene encodes CDR1 GTSNPN and CDR2 SVGIG (reference sequence). The CDR3 region is CAWSVEGLQPQHF. Written as DNA, the CDR3 is TGTGCCTGGAGTGTCGAGGGGTTGCAGCCCCAGCATTTT.

This clonotype was counted ten times or more. The CDR3 loop reads CATSRLGGSFHNEQFF. CDR3 coding DNA: TGTGCCACCAGCAGACTTGGAGGGAGTTTCCACAATGAGCAGTTCTTC. The chain links TRBV15 to TRBJ2-1, with a possible D match to TRBD2 (6 bases). Trimming pared 2 bases from V and 5 bases from J, leaving 16 bases between. The germline CDR1 and CDR2 sequences are LNHNV and YYDKDF (reference sequence). The CDR3 runs 16 residues.

The CDR3 is CASSQSGINKKLFF. Here the CDR3 DNA reads TGCGCCAGCAGCCAAAGTGGCATCAATAAAAAACTGTTTTTT. V is TRBV5-1 and J is TRBJ1-4, with no clear D. Germline V gene lookup returns CDR1 SGHRS and CDR2 YFSETQ. CDR3 length equals 14 residues. V lost 4 bases to trimming and J lost 9 bases, with 16 bases between them.

This clonotype was observed a handful of times. The chain joins TRBV27 to TRBJ2-5; 10 nucleotides agree with TRBD2. J gave up 5 bases and V 5 bases, and 11 bases lay outside the gene matches. The CDR3 sequence is 16 residues long. Germline V gene sequence: CDR1 MNHEY, CDR2 SMNVEV (reference sequence). CDR3 region: CASSNRLAGAGETQYF. The CDR3 DNA reads as TGTGCCAGCAGTAACCGGCTAGCGGGAGCAGGGGAGACCCAGTACTTC.

This chain uses TRBV12-3 or TRBV12-4 with TRBJ2-1, with TRBD1 matching 10 bases. V shed 5 bases, J shed 5 bases, and the junction held 6 bases outside the gene matches. This CDR3 has 15 amino acids. The CDR3 region has the DNA TGTGCCAGCAGTCTATCCGGACAGGGGGACAATGAGCAGTTCTTC. Protein product: CASSLSGQGDNEQFF.

This clonotype was found a few times. The genes are TRBV29-1 and TRBJ2-1; 13 bases align to TRBD2. CDR1 and CDR2 from the germline V gene are SQVTM and ANQGSEA. V was pared by 4 bases and J by 8 bases, with 14 bases of the junction left unmatched. The CDR3 sequence is 17 residues long. The CDR3 loop reads CSVGGTQTSGRAHEQFF. The CDR3 region has the DNA TGCAGCGTTGGGGGGACGCAAACTAGCGGGAGGGCCCATGAGCAGTTCTTC.

As to this clonotype: Since a much larger clone is just one base distant, this may be a read error. The CDR3, as DNA: TGCAGTGCGCCCGGCGGACCTTCACGGCCCCAGCATTTT. This codes for CSAPGGPSRPQHF. The chain carries TRBV20-1 and TRBJ1-5; D gene uncertain. This CDR3 is built from 13 residues. V lost 6 bases, J lost 9 bases, and 18 bases lay in between. In germline, CDR1 is DFQATT, CDR2 SNEGSKA (reference sequence).

This clonotype was seen more than once but under ten times. The chain uses TRBV20-1 and TRBJ2-2; D may match TRBD1 or TRBD2 (5 bases each). The V end lost 6 bases, the J end lost 8 bases, and 19 bases lay between the germline ends. The CDR3 has 14 residues. The germline V gene encodes CDR1 DFQATT and CDR2 SNEGSKA (reference sequence). The CDR3 coding sequence is TGCAGTGCCGGAGGCGTAGGGGCGTCGGGGGAGCTGTTTTTT. This encodes CSAGGVGASGELFF.

This clonotype was counted at least ten times. J is TRBJ2-2 and V is TRBV7-9, with 7 bases identical to TRBD1. The CDR3 consists of 15 residues. The junction had 2 bases not matched to a gene; V was cut back by 4 bases and J by 0 bases. Germline V gene data show CDR1 as SEHNR and CDR2 as FQNEAQ (reference sequence). CDR3: CASSSTGPNTGELFF. The CDR3 DNA reads as TGTGCCAGCAGCTCGACAGGGCCGAACACCGGGGAGCTGTTTTTT.

This clonotype was detected ten times or more. The rearrangement links TRBV12-3 or TRBV12-4 to TRBJ2-7; D unclear. Deletions cut 4 bases from V and 7 bases from J, with 17 bases between. There are 14 residues in the CDR3. The CDR3 loop is CASSSRVSIGEQYF. The CDR3 region has the DNA TGTGCCAGCAGTTCCCGGGTTTCCATAGGAGAGCAGTACTTC.

This clonotype was picked up a small number of times. The rearrangement joins TRBV20-1 to TRBJ2-7; TRBD1 agrees at 7 bases. Germline CDR1 DFQATT, CDR2 SNEGSKA (reference sequence). This CDR3 contains 15 residues. The trim removed 1 base at V and 0 bases at J, leaving 6 bases unmatched. The CDR3 region has the DNA TGCAGTGCTAGAGGGGGGCAGGGGGACTCCTACGAGCAGTACTTC. As protein: CSARGGQGDSYEQYF.

This clonotype was counted many times. V usage is TRBV20-1 and J usage is TRBJ2-1; TRBD2 agrees at 10 bases. CDR1 is DFQATT and CDR2 is SNEGSKA in the germline V gene (reference sequence). The CDR3 runs 15 residues. J gave up 3 bases and V 2 bases, and 4 bases lay outside the gene matches. CDR3 DNA: TGCAGTGCTAGATCCGGGACTAGCGTCTACAATGAGCAGTTCTTC. This gives the protein CSARSGTSVYNEQFF.

The chain couples TRBV11-2 to TRBJ2-7; 8 bases line up with TRBD2. V lost 6 bases to trimming and J lost 7 bases; unmatched junction nucleotides: 8. This CDR3 has 13 amino acids. From germline, CDR1 is SGHAT and CDR2 FQNNGV. This chain's CDR3 is CASRSPKRGEQYF. CDR3 nucleotides: TGTGCCAGCAGATCCCCTAAGCGGGGGGAGCAGTACTTC.

This clonotype was recorded at least ten times. The chain joins TRBV11-2 to TRBJ2-3; TRBD2 aligns across 8 bases. CDR3 length equals 13 residues. J gave up 4 bases and V 5 bases, and 2 bases lay outside the gene matches. Germline V CDR1 and CDR2: SGHAT, FQNNGV. The CDR3 here is CASSPGLADTQYF. CDR3 nucleotides: TGTGCCAGCAGCCCGGGACTAGCAGATACGCAGTATTTT.

V is TRBV5-1 and J is TRBJ2-2, with D possibly being TRBD1 or TRBD2 (5 bases each). This CDR3 is 17 amino acids long. Germline loops: CDR1 SGHRS, CDR2 YFSETQ. Trimming took 1 base from V and 0 from J, leaving 13 bases between them. The CDR3 DNA reads TGCGCCAGCAGCTTGACCGGGACGGCGACGAACACCGGGGAGCTGTTTTTT. Translation gives CASSLTGTATNTGELFF.

V usage is TRBV29-1 and J usage is TRBJ2-5, with D tentatively TRBD1 or TRBD2 (5 bases each). In germline, CDR1 is SQVTM, CDR2 ANQGSEA. Trimming shortened V by 3 bases and J by 3 bases, and 17 bases separated the two germline ends. The CDR3 covers 15 residues. DNA of the CDR3: TGCAGCGTTGATGGGGTTTCAGGGCGGGAAGAGACCCAGTACTTC. It codes for CSVDGVSGREETQYF.

Ten or more counts support this clonotype. The chain couples TRBV10-2 to TRBJ2-1; TRBD2 matches at 11 bases. Germline CDR1 WSHSY, CDR2 SAAADI. The CDR3 consists of 17 residues. The trim removed 4 bases at V and 7 bases at J, leaving 12 bases unmatched. This chain's CDR3 is CASSGPSGRPDGNEQFF. In DNA form, the CDR3 reads TGCGCCAGCAGTGGGCCTAGCGGGAGGCCGGACGGTAATGAGCAGTTCTTC.

This clonotype showed up many times. This chain uses TRBV29-1 with TRBJ1-1; D might be TRBD1 (5 bases). The CDR3 covers 13 residues. V was shortened by 8 bases and J by 1 base, with 14 bases between the two germline ends. Germline V gene data show CDR1 as SQVTM and CDR2 as ANQGSEA. CDR3: CSCCVGGNTEAFF. CDR3 nucleotide sequence: TGCAGCTGTTGTGTGGGGGGGAACACTGAAGCTTTCTTT.

This clonotype has ten or more counts. The genes are TRBV7-9 and TRBJ1-2, with D unclear. Deletions cut 7 bases from V and 1 base from J, with 16 bases between. Germline CDR1 reads SEHNR; CDR2 reads FQNEAQ (reference sequence). CDR3 length equals 15 residues. CDR3 nucleotide sequence: TGTGCCAGCACCCAGCAACCCGGGCGTAACTATGGCTACACCTTC. Encoded protein: CASTQQPGRNYGYTF.

This clonotype was seen ten or more times. V gene TRBV12-3 or TRBV12-4 combines with J gene TRBJ1-4; D is unresolved. V was clipped by 5 bases and J by 4 bases, with 11 bases between them. The CDR3 is 14 amino acids. CDR3 sequence (DNA): TGTGCCAGCAGTCCACTGGGCCGTAATGAAAAACTGTTTTTT. It translates to CASSPLGRNEKLFF.

This clonotype was counted ten times or more. The chain recombines TRBV20-1 with TRBJ2-3; tentatively, D is TRBD2 (6 bases). CDR1 and CDR2 from the germline V gene are DFQATT and SNEGSKA (reference sequence). V lost 2 bases, J lost 4 bases, and 13 bases lay in between. This CDR3 has 14 amino acids. The CDR3 DNA reads TGCAGTGCTAGAAGGGACGGGGAGGCAGATACGCAGTATTTT. This sequence encodes CSARRDGEADTQYF.